Below are 10 T cell receptor beta chains sequenced from a single sample in a study of blood T cells in healthy people across ages. Together with a sample-barcoded 5' primer, a J-beta primer mix was included in a second PCR lasting about 6 to 12 cycles. TCRdb recomputed calls from the 5' RACE reads with MiXCR, one row per CDR3 protein. The sample carries almost 1 million distinct CDR3 sequences, about 51% recorded once. The sequencing input was blood. These receptors were obtained from a woman in her fifties or sixties in good health.

This clonotype was observed a handful of times. The chain links TRBV27 to TRBJ2-3, with D maybe TRBD2 (6 bases). The germline V gene has CDR1 MNHEY and CDR2 SMNVEV (reference sequence). V lost 1 base and J lost 2, with 16 bases in between. There are 17 residues in the CDR3. The CDR3 DNA reads as TGTGCCAGCAGTTTATTTGGGGGACTGGTGGACACAGATACGCAGTATTTT. Amino acids: CASSLFGGLVDTDTQYF.

The sample holds a few counts of this clonotype. The rearrangement links TRBV6-1 to TRBJ2-7; D assignment may be TRBD1 or TRBD2 (5 bases each). The V end was cut by 2 bases, the J end by 9 bases, with 20 bases between. The CDR3 consists of 15 residues. The germline CDR1 and CDR2 sequences are MNHNS and SASEGT. The CDR3: CASSESPGSGWGQYF. The CDR3 region has the DNA TGTGCCAGCAGTGAATCCCCAGGGTCGGGGTGGGGGCAGTACTTC.

This clonotype came up a few times. The gene calls are TRBV28 and TRBJ2-3; 12 bases line up with TRBD2. J was trimmed by 6 bases and V by 7 bases; bases with no gene match: 5. Germline V gives CDR1 MDHEN, CDR2 SYDVKM. CDR3 size: 14 residues. In DNA, the CDR3 is TGTGCCAGCACTTGGACTAGCGGGATCGATACGCAGTATTTT. Protein: CASTWTSGIDTQYF.

The chain couples TRBV5-1 to TRBJ1-2; weak D call: TRBD1 (6 bases). Per germline, CDR1 SGHRS and CDR2 YFSETQ. The CDR3 has 16 amino acids. The V end lost 1 base, the J end lost 3 bases, and 16 bases lay between the germline ends. The CDR3 protein is CASSLNRQASDYGYTF. DNA for the CDR3: TGCGCCAGCAGCTTGAATAGACAGGCGTCCGACTATGGCTACACCTTC.

The rearrangement uses TRBV7-2 and TRBJ2-3, with D possibly being TRBD1 (6 bases). Germline V gene sequence: CDR1 SGHTA, CDR2 FQGNSA. The CDR3 is 16 amino acids. The V end lost 4 bases, the J end lost 3 bases, and 17 bases lay between the germline ends. CDR3 DNA: TGTGCCAGCAGCTCGCACCTCGGGACACTGACAGATACGCAGTATTTT. It specifies CASSSHLGTLTDTQYF. Based on the CDR3 plus reference TRBV7-2 and TRBJ2-3, the full variable domain is GAGVSQSPSNKVTEKGKDVELRCDPISGHTALYWYRQSLGQGLEFLIYFQGNSAPDKSGLPSDRFSAERTGGSVSTLTIQRTQQEDSAVYLCASSSHLGTLTDTQYFGPGTRLTVL.

CDR3 in amino acids: CASSYTLAPTRKKLYEQYF. Written as DNA, the CDR3 is TGTGCCAGCAGTTACACCCTTGCCCCGACAAGGAAGAAACTATACGAGCAGTACTTC. The V and J genes are TRBV6-2 or TRBV6-3 and TRBJ2-4, with no clear D. The closer fit of TRBJ2-7 to the DNA end suggests the J call may be wrong. CDR3 length: 19 amino acids. The germline gives CDR1 MNHEY, CDR2 SVGEGT.

A few counts support this clonotype. J is TRBJ2-4 and V is TRBV20-1; D unresolved. Germline lookup yields CDR1 DFQATT and CDR2 SNEGSKA (reference sequence). V was trimmed by 4 bases and J by 0 bases, leaving 10 bases between them. This CDR3 has 14 amino acids. The CDR3 DNA is TGCAGTGCTAAATGGCCTATAGCCAAAAACATTCAGTACTTC. Its protein is CSAKWPIAKNIQYF.

The chain is built from TRBV12-3 or TRBV12-4 and TRBJ2-3; D unresolved. Trimming shortened V by 4 bases and J by 1 base, and 6 bases separated the two germline ends. The CDR3 loop spans 13 amino acids. CDR3 sequence reads: CASSWLGTDTQYF. CDR3 DNA sequence: TGTGCCAGCAGTTGGTTGGGCACAGATACGCAGTATTTT.

The V and J genes are TRBV7-2 and TRBJ2-3; 8 positions agree with TRBD2. Germline V gene sequence: CDR1 SGHTA, CDR2 FQGNSA. V lost 2 bases to trimming and J lost 4 bases; unmatched junction nucleotides: 5. The CDR3 totals 15 residues. The CDR3 reads CASSLTGGTPDTQYF. The CDR3 DNA follows: TGTGCCAGCAGCTTAACGGGAGGGACCCCAGATACGCAGTATTTT.

V gene TRBV12-3 or TRBV12-4 combines with J gene TRBJ2-6; no clear D. The CDR3 totals 14 residues. The V end lost 5 bases, the J end lost 0 bases, and 5 bases lay between the germline ends. The CDR3: CASSATSGANVLTF. CDR3 in DNA: TGTGCCAGCAGTGCCACCTCTGGGGCCAACGTCCTGACTTTC.